This T cell receptor (beta chain) was observed in a study of naive and memory T cell subsets. General observations from the study: Possibly reflecting memory cells re-expressing CD45RA, a few larger clonotypes occurred in naive repertoires, especially CD8. Clonotypes here are unpaired alpha or beta chain sequences.

Both TRBC1 and TRBC2 were covered by a beta constant-region primer of two equimolar oligonucleotides. The ligated cDNA underwent four PCR rounds using SP2 and nested alpha and beta constant-region primers. TCRdb reprocessed the UMI-ligation and nested PCR reads with MiXCR, giving one entry per CDR3 protein. Of about 99,000 distinct CDR3 sequences listed, around 15% are singletons. Alpha and beta libraries were amplified separately from the second PCR onward. CD8 T cells were positively selected from what remained after CD4 positive selection. CDR3 length equals 14 residues. The V and J ends lost 0 bases and 2 bases respectively, with 9 bases between them. Germline assignment: CDR1 SGHRS and CDR2 YFSETQ. This clonotype was recorded many times. The antigen remains unidentified.

Input material: naive CD8+ T cells from blood. V and J are TRBV5-1 and TRBJ2-7; D is unclear. The TCR sequence derives from a human donor in good health. CDR3 in amino acids: CASSLAGNTYEQYF. In DNA, the CDR3 is TGCGCCAGCAGCTTGGCGGGCAACACCTACGAGCAGTACTTC.